These T cell receptor beta chains were read from a single sample in a study of graft-versus-host responses after intestinal transplantation. The table came from immunoSEQ multiplex PCR; TCRdb's copy has only in-frame clones and leaves some out. The table shows about 50,000 clones, with approximately 91% occurring only once. These receptors lack a known antigen. The sample here was unstimulated CD4+ T cells sorted from spleen or lymph node cells, taken before transplant. Source of these receptors: a human donor who was the organ donor for an intestinal transplant. Both conserved end residues are part of each CDR3. D genes are given only for firm matches. Expanded clones are given a class, and other clones once, few, many or no size at all.

d_gene: NA; j_gene: TRBJ1-4; abundance: NA; v_gene: TRBV4-1; CDR3nt: TGCGCCAGCAGCCAAGATCAAACAGGGACTAATGAAAAACTGTTTTTT; CDR3aa: CASSQDQTGTNEKLFF
d_gene: TRBD1; j_gene: TRBJ2-7; abundance: NA; v_gene: TRBV6-5; CDR3nt: TGTGCCAGCAGCGCACCGGGACAGGGGGCCTACGAGCAGTACTTC; CDR3aa: CASSAPGQGAYEQYF
d_gene: NA; j_gene: TRBJ2-1; abundance: NA; v_gene: TRBV6-6; CDR3nt: TGTGCCAGCAGTTACTCGGGGCTAAGTTATGAGCAGTTCTTC; CDR3aa: CASSYSGLSYEQFF
d_gene: NA; j_gene: TRBJ2-3; abundance: NA; v_gene: TRBV6-6; CDR3nt: TGTGCCAGCAGTTACACGTTCAGCCTCACAGATACGCAGTATTTT; CDR3aa: CASSYTFSLTDTQYF
d_gene: NA; j_gene: TRBJ2-7; abundance: NA; v_gene: TRBV6-5; CDR3nt: TGTGCCAGCAGTGCCCAGGGGTCCTACGAGCAGTACTTC; CDR3aa: CASSAQGSYEQYF
d_gene: TRBD1; j_gene: TRBJ1-2; abundance: NA; v_gene: TRBV19; CDR3nt: TGTGCCAGTAGTGCCCCGGGACAGCCTACAAACTATGGCTACACCTTC; CDR3aa: CASSAPGQPTNYGYTF
d_gene: TRBD1; j_gene: TRBJ2-3; abundance: NA; v_gene: TRBV10-3; CDR3nt: TGTGCCATCAGAGGACAGGGGGCCACAGATACGCAGTATTTT; CDR3aa: CAIRGQGATDTQYF
d_gene: TRBD1; j_gene: TRBJ2-7; abundance: once; v_gene: TRBV10-3; CDR3nt: TGTGCCATCAGTGCGGGGGGACAGGGGGCTTACGAGCAGTACTTC; CDR3aa: CAISAGGQGAYEQYF
d_gene: NA; j_gene: TRBJ2-3; abundance: NA; v_gene: TRBV7-6; CDR3nt: TGTGCCAGCAGCTTAGGGCGGGGCACAGATACGCAGTATTTT; CDR3aa: CASSLGRGTDTQYF
d_gene: TRBD2; j_gene: TRBJ2-1; abundance: NA; v_gene: TRBV27; CDR3nt: TGTGCCAGCAGTTCATCGGGACTAGCGGCCAAGCGGGAGTTCTTC; CDR3aa: CASSSSGLAAKREFF
d_gene: TRBD1; j_gene: TRBJ1-6; abundance: NA; v_gene: TRBV25-1; CDR3nt: TGTGCCAGCAGTGAAACGGGACAGTATAATTCACCCCTCCACTTT; CDR3aa: CASSETGQYNSPLHF
d_gene: TRBD1; j_gene: TRBJ1-2; abundance: NA; v_gene: TRBV7-9; CDR3nt: TGTGCCAGCAGCTTAGCGATGACAGGGGGTCTCTATGGCTACACCTTC; CDR3aa: CASSLAMTGGLYGYTF
d_gene: NA; j_gene: TRBJ2-4; abundance: NA; v_gene: TRBV7-2; CDR3nt: TGTGCCAGCAGCTTACAGGGGGCCAAAAACATTCAGTACTTC; CDR3aa: CASSLQGAKNIQYF
d_gene: TRBD2; j_gene: TRBJ2-5; abundance: NA; v_gene: TRBV28; CDR3nt: TGTGCCAGCAGTTTAGCGGGAGTGGTCCAAGAGACCCAGTACTTC; CDR3aa: CASSLAGVVQETQYF
d_gene: TRBD1; j_gene: TRBJ1-2; abundance: NA; v_gene: TRBV6-6; CDR3nt: TGTGCCAGCAATCTGAACCGGGACAGGGCTGGCTACACCTTC; CDR3aa: CASNLNRDRAGYTF
d_gene: NA; j_gene: TRBJ2-3; abundance: NA; v_gene: TRBV21-1; CDR3nt: TGTGCCAGCAGCAAAAGTGAGCGGGAGGAAAGCACAGATACGCAGTATTTT; CDR3aa: CASSKSEREESTDTQYF
d_gene: NA; j_gene: TRBJ2-7; abundance: NA; v_gene: TRBV4-3; CDR3nt: TGCGCCAGCAGCCAAGATCGGGGGTTTTACGAGCAGTACTTC; CDR3aa: CASSQDRGFYEQYF
d_gene: NA; j_gene: TRBJ2-3; abundance: NA; v_gene: TRBV27; CDR3nt: TGTGCCAGCAGTTCCCGTATGCTCGGAGTCGGCACAGATACGCAGTATTTT; CDR3aa: CASSSRMLGVGTDTQYF
d_gene: TRBD1; j_gene: TRBJ2-3; abundance: few; v_gene: TRBV10-1; CDR3nt: TGCGCCAGGATTGACAGGGATAGCACAGATACGCAGTATTTT; CDR3aa: CARIDRDSTDTQYF
d_gene: TRBD2; j_gene: TRBJ2-1; abundance: NA; v_gene: TRBV5-8; CDR3nt: TGTGCCAGCAGGGGGACTAGCGGGAGGAATGAGCAGTTCTTC; CDR3aa: CASRGTSGRNEQFF
d_gene: NA; j_gene: TRBJ1-2; abundance: NA; v_gene: TRBV28; CDR3nt: TGTGCCAGCAGTTTACCCGACAGAGGGGGGGGCTACACCTTC; CDR3aa: CASSLPDRGGGYTF
d_gene: NA; j_gene: TRBJ2-5; abundance: NA; v_gene: TRBV19; CDR3nt: TGTGCCAGTAGTATTCTTTCGGGAGATACCTCGGGGACCCAGTACTTC; CDR3aa: CASSILSGDTSGTQYF
d_gene: TRBD2; j_gene: TRBJ2-3; abundance: NA; v_gene: TRBV6-5; CDR3nt: TGTGCCAGCAGTGCAGCGGGAGTTTCAGATACGCAGTATTTT; CDR3aa: CASSAAGVSDTQYF
d_gene: NA; j_gene: TRBJ2-7; abundance: few; v_gene: TRBV5-5; CDR3nt: TGTGCCAGCAGCTTGGGGGGGCCCTCCTACGAGCAGTACTTC; CDR3aa: CASSLGGPSYEQYF
d_gene: NA; j_gene: TRBJ1-1; abundance: NA; v_gene: TRBV6-5; CDR3nt: TGTGCCAGCAGTATACGCCGGGAATCGAACACTGAAGCTTTCTTT; CDR3aa: CASSIRRESNTEAFF
d_gene: NA; j_gene: TRBJ2-1; abundance: NA; v_gene: TRBV7-2; CDR3nt: TGTGCCAGCAGCTCCCCCAGCTCCTACAATGAGCAGTTCTTC; CDR3aa: CASSSPSSYNEQFF
d_gene: NA; j_gene: TRBJ2-7; abundance: NA; v_gene: TRBV4-3; CDR3nt: TGCGCCAGCAGCCAAGATCGAGGGGGGAGGCCTTACGAGCAGTACTTC; CDR3aa: CASSQDRGGRPYEQYF
d_gene: TRBD1; j_gene: TRBJ1-5; abundance: NA; v_gene: TRBV28; CDR3nt: TGTGCCAGCATCTCGACAGGGGGCTTCAATCAGCCCCAGCATTTT; CDR3aa: CASISTGGFNQPQHF
d_gene: TRBD1; j_gene: TRBJ1-5; abundance: NA; v_gene: TRBV28; CDR3nt: TGTGCCAGCAGTGACGGGACAGGGGGCAATCAGCCCCAGCATTTT; CDR3aa: CASSDGTGGNQPQHF
d_gene: NA; j_gene: TRBJ2-7; abundance: NA; v_gene: TRBV7-2; CDR3nt: TGTGCCAGCAGGCGGGGTAGCGCCTCCTACGAGCAGTACTTC; CDR3aa: CASRRGSASYEQYF
d_gene: TRBD1; j_gene: TRBJ2-1; abundance: NA; v_gene: TRBV27; CDR3nt: TGTGCCAGCAGTGGGGGGACAGGGGCTGGCTACAATGAGCAGTTCTTC; CDR3aa: CASSGGTGAGYNEQFF
d_gene: NA; j_gene: TRBJ1-2; abundance: NA; v_gene: TRBV28; CDR3nt: TGTGCCAGCTCGCCTTTGACAACCGATGGCTACACCTTC; CDR3aa: CASSPLTTDGYTF
d_gene: NA; j_gene: TRBJ2-7; abundance: few; v_gene: TRBV5-3; CDR3nt: TGTGCCAGAAGCTTGTGGGTGGTTTGGTCCTACGAGCAGTACTTC; CDR3aa: CARSLWVVWSYEQYF
d_gene: NA; j_gene: TRBJ1-6; abundance: NA; v_gene: TRBV28; CDR3nt: TGTGCCAGCCGACATAATTCACCCCTCCACTTT; CDR3aa: CASRHNSPLHF
d_gene: NA; j_gene: TRBJ2-1; abundance: once; v_gene: TRBV7-3; CDR3nt: TGTGCCAGCAGCTTGGGGGCTAACTACAATGAGCAGTTCTTC; CDR3aa: CASSLGANYNEQFF
d_gene: NA; j_gene: TRBJ2-3; abundance: NA; v_gene: TRBV30; CDR3nt: TGTGCCTGGAGTTTCGCAGATACGCAGTATTTT; CDR3aa: CAWSFADTQYF
d_gene: TRBD2; j_gene: TRBJ2-3; abundance: NA; v_gene: TRBV7-2; CDR3nt: TGTGCCAGCAGCTTAGTGGGAAGGACTAGCGGGAGGAGCACAGATACGCAGTATTTT; CDR3aa: CASSLVGRTSGRSTDTQYF
d_gene: TRBD2; j_gene: TRBJ2-4; abundance: once; v_gene: TRBV10-3; CDR3nt: TGTGCCATCAGTGAGTCGAAGGTCGGTTCGGGGGGATTAGCCAAAAACATTCAGTACTTC; CDR3aa: CAISESKVGSGGLAKNIQYF
d_gene: TRBD1; j_gene: TRBJ2-3; abundance: NA; v_gene: TRBV6-5; CDR3nt: TGTGCCAGCAGTTACTCGATGGGGCAGGGGGCATCAACGCAGTATTTT; CDR3aa: CASSYSMGQGASTQYF
d_gene: TRBD2; j_gene: TRBJ2-3; abundance: NA; v_gene: TRBV19; CDR3nt: TGTGCCAGTAGTATTCTGTTGGCGGGAGTTAGCACAGATACGCAGTATTTT; CDR3aa: CASSILLAGVSTDTQYF
d_gene: NA; j_gene: TRBJ2-5; abundance: NA; v_gene: TRBV4-3; CDR3nt: TGCGCCAGCAGCCAAGATCGGTCGGGAGTGGTGGAGACCCAGTACTTC; CDR3aa: CASSQDRSGVVETQYF
d_gene: NA; j_gene: TRBJ2-2; abundance: few; v_gene: TRBV7-2; CDR3nt: TGTGCCAGCAGCCCCTGGGGGGTCTCCACCGGGGAGCTGTTTTTT; CDR3aa: CASSPWGVSTGELFF
d_gene: TRBD2; j_gene: TRBJ2-7; abundance: NA; v_gene: TRBV7-9; CDR3nt: TGTGCCAGCAGCTCGGGACTAGCGGGAGGGCAAGAGCAGTACTTC; CDR3aa: CASSSGLAGGQEQYF
d_gene: TRBD2; j_gene: TRBJ2-5; abundance: NA; v_gene: TRBV5-1; CDR3nt: TGCGCCAGCAGTCTAGCGGGAGTGTCTGAGGAGACCCAGTACTTC; CDR3aa: CASSLAGVSEETQYF
d_gene: NA; j_gene: TRBJ1-6; abundance: once; v_gene: TRBV5-4; CDR3nt: TGTGCCAGCAGCTCCATGGACGGTCCGCGCAATTCACCCCTCCACTTT; CDR3aa: CASSSMDGPRNSPLHF
d_gene: NA; j_gene: TRBJ2-7; abundance: medium-sized; v_gene: TRBV6-1; CDR3nt: TGTGCCAGCAGTGAAGGACCGGGACACCACTACGAGCAGTACTTC; CDR3aa: CASSEGPGHHYEQYF
d_gene: TRBD1; j_gene: TRBJ1-5; abundance: NA; v_gene: TRBV6-1; CDR3nt: TGTGCCAGCAGTTCCGGGACAGGGGGCAATCAGCCCCAGCATTTT; CDR3aa: CASSSGTGGNQPQHF
d_gene: TRBD1; j_gene: TRBJ2-7; abundance: NA; v_gene: TRBV18; CDR3nt: TGTGCCAGCTCAGAACCCTCGGGACAGGCCTACGAGCAGTACTTC; CDR3aa: CASSEPSGQAYEQYF
d_gene: TRBD1; j_gene: TRBJ2-7; abundance: NA; v_gene: TRBV7-9; CDR3nt: TGTGCCAGCAGCTTAATCCCACAGGGGGCGAAAAGGGAGCAGTACTTC; CDR3aa: CASSLIPQGAKREQYF
d_gene: TRBD1; j_gene: TRBJ2-2; abundance: NA; v_gene: TRBV7-3; CDR3nt: TGTGCCAGCAGCTCGACAGGGGGCGCGAACACCGGGGAGCTGTTTTTT; CDR3aa: CASSSTGGANTGELFF
d_gene: NA; j_gene: TRBJ2-3; abundance: NA; v_gene: TRBV7-3; CDR3nt: TGTGCCAGCAGCCCTCAGAGCACTAGCACAGATACGCAGTATTTT; CDR3aa: CASSPQSTSTDTQYF
d_gene: NA; j_gene: TRBJ1-6; abundance: NA; v_gene: TRBV2; CDR3nt: TGTGCCAGCAGTACTCGGGACTCCCCTAATTCACCCCTCCACTTT; CDR3aa: CASSTRDSPNSPLHF
d_gene: TRBD2; j_gene: TRBJ2-3; abundance: NA; v_gene: TRBV28; CDR3nt: TGTGCCAGCAGTTTATACGGGACTAGACGCACAGATACGCAGTATTTT; CDR3aa: CASSLYGTRRTDTQYF
d_gene: TRBD1; j_gene: TRBJ1-5; abundance: NA; v_gene: TRBV28; CDR3nt: TGTGCCACCTCCGGGACAGGGGAGGCGCCCCAGCATTTT; CDR3aa: CATSGTGEAPQHF
d_gene: TRBD2; j_gene: TRBJ2-2; abundance: NA; v_gene: TRBV19; CDR3nt: TGTGCCAGTACCCCCTGGCGGGAGGGCCCAAACACCGGGGAGCTGTTTTTT; CDR3aa: CASTPWREGPNTGELFF
d_gene: NA; j_gene: TRBJ1-3; abundance: NA; v_gene: TRBV30; CDR3nt: TGTGCCTGGAGTGTGGCGACCCGGTCTGGAAACACCATATATTTT; CDR3aa: CAWSVATRSGNTIYF
d_gene: TRBD1; j_gene: TRBJ2-3; abundance: NA; v_gene: TRBV6-5; CDR3nt: TGTGCCAGCAGCTCGGGACAGGTCACAGATACGCAGTATTTT; CDR3aa: CASSSGQVTDTQYF
d_gene: NA; j_gene: TRBJ2-3; abundance: NA; v_gene: TRBV7-9; CDR3nt: TGTGCCAGCAGCTTAGGCGATAGGGCCGGTACGCAGTATTTT; CDR3aa: CASSLGDRAGTQYF
d_gene: NA; j_gene: TRBJ2-2; abundance: once; v_gene: TRBV10-3; CDR3nt: TGTGCCATCAGTGAAGGACAGTTTTTCACCGGGGAGCTGTTTTTT; CDR3aa: CAISEGQFFTGELFF
d_gene: NA; j_gene: TRBJ2-7; abundance: NA; v_gene: TRBV27; CDR3nt: TGTGCCAGCAGTGCGGGACCAAAGTTCGAGAGGTACTTC; CDR3aa: CASSAGPKFERYF